Shown below are 17 T cell receptor beta chains from a single sample sequenced in a study of T cell responses to AZD1222 COVID-19 vaccine. Sequencing was performed with immunoSEQ multiplex PCR; in TCRdb, only in-frame clones are kept and a portion is missing. This table holds about 100,000 clones, around nine tenths found once. Material: peripheral blood, obtained on day 0 of AZD1222 vaccination. These receptors all come from an adult in good health.

V usage is TRBV11-3 and J usage is TRBJ1-1; no clear D gene. This CDR3 comprises 14 residues. Germline assignment: CDR1 SGHNT and CDR2 YENEEA. The V and J ends lost 5 bases and 3 bases respectively, with 13 bases between them. The CDR3 spells CASSRTDADTEAFF. CDR3 DNA sequence: TGTGCCAGCAGCCGGACCGACGCAGACACTGAAGCTTTCTTT.

This sequence joins TRBV5-1 and TRBJ1-2; D is unresolved. CDR1 SGHRS and CDR2 YFSETQ come from the germline V gene. The CDR3 covers 13 residues. V was pared by 4 bases and J by 4 bases, with 11 bases between. CDR3 sequence reads: CASSPTRPYGYTF. CDR3 DNA: TGCGCCAGCAGCCCGACAAGACCCTATGGCTACACCTTC.

The chain uses TRBV7-8 and TRBJ2-3; the D gene could be TRBD1 or TRBD2 (5 bases each). The CDR3 runs 16 residues. Germline V gene data show CDR1 as SGHVS and CDR2 as FQNEAQ. The V end was cut by 0 bases, the J end by 3 bases, with 13 bases between. The CDR3 here is CASSLAGGEGTDTQYF. The CDR3 DNA is TGTGCCAGCAGCTTAGCAGGCGGCGAGGGGACAGATACGCAGTATTTT. The full variable domain, completed using reference TRBV7-8 and TRBJ2-3, is GAGVSQSPRYKVAKRGQDVALRCDPISGHVSLFWYQQALGQGPEFLTYFQNEAQLDKSGLPSDRFFAERPEGSVSTLKIQRTQQEDSAVYLCASSLAGGEGTDTQYFGPGTRLTVL.

The V gene is TRBV30, the J gene TRBJ1-5; D is undetermined. The length of the CDR3 is 13 residues. V was pared by 0 bases and J by 4 bases, with 7 bases between. Germline V gene data show CDR1 as GTSNPN and CDR2 as SVGIG (reference sequence). CDR3 nucleotide sequence: TGTGCCTGGAGTGTACTTCGGAATCAGCCCCAGCATTTT. Translation: CAWSVLRNQPQHF. Together with reference TRBV30 and TRBJ1-5, the CDR3 gives the full variable domain: SQTIHQWPATLVQPVGSPLSLECTVEGTSNPNLYWYRQAAGRGLQLLFYSVGIGQISSEVPQNLSASRPQDRQFILSSKKLLLSDSGFYLCAWSVLRNQPQHFGDGTRLSIL.

This clone was picked up one time. This chain links TRBV6-5 with TRBJ2-2; a possible D gene is TRBD1 (7 bases). Germline-derived CDR1 and CDR2 are MNHEY and SVGAGI. Trimming removed 6 bases at V and 4 bases at J, with 12 bases between. This CDR3 is built from 14 residues. As DNA, the CDR3 is TGTGCCAGCAGACCCCAGGGGGGCACCGGGGAGCTGTTTTTT. Encoded protein: CASRPQGGTGELFF.

The CDR3 sequence is CASSQGQGNEKLFF. The CDR3 region has the DNA TGCGCCAGCAGCCAAGGGCAGGGGAATGAAAAACTGTTTTTT. This chain links TRBV5-1 with TRBJ1-4, with D possibly TRBD1 on 6 matching bases. Trimming took off 4 bases at V and 5 bases at J, with 12 bases between the two ends. The CDR3 length is 14 residues. Germline values: CDR1 SGHRS, CDR2 YFSETQ.

The chain employs TRBV5-1 and TRBJ2-3, with 10 bases aligning to TRBD1. Germline V lookup: CDR1 SGHRS, CDR2 YFSETQ. After removal of 3 bases from V and 0 bases from J, the junction contained 1 base not matched to a gene. The CDR3 extends over 15 amino acids. The CDR3 here is CASSSDRGSTDTQYF. CDR3 bases: TGCGCCAGCAGCTCGGACAGGGGGAGCACAGATACGCAGTATTTT.

The chain couples TRBV7-2 to TRBJ2-1; TRBD2 matches 9 bases. The CDR3 is made up of 16 amino acids. Germline CDR1 SGHTA, CDR2 FQGNSA. With 2 bases clipped from V and 6 bases from J, the junction kept 8 bases outside the gene matches. CDR3 loop: CASSLLAGRPRNEQFF. Written as DNA, the CDR3 is TGTGCCAGCAGCTTACTAGCGGGGCGGCCACGCAATGAGCAGTTCTTC.

The chain carries TRBV12-3 or TRBV12-4 and TRBJ2-2, with D unclear. The CDR3 covers 13 residues. V lost 5 bases, J lost 3 bases, and 7 bases lay in between. CDR3: CASSARDTGELFF. In DNA form, the CDR3 reads TGTGCCAGCAGTGCACGGGACACCGGGGAGCTGTTTTTT.

The chain is built from TRBV25-1 and TRBJ2-7, with D possibly being TRBD2 (5 bases). The length of the CDR3 is 16 residues. Germline V gene lookup returns CDR1 MGHDK and CDR2 SYGVNS. The V and J ends lost 2 bases and 2 bases respectively, with 16 bases between them. CDR3 sequence reads: CASSEGGGRATYEQYF. The CDR3 DNA reads as TGTGCCAGCAGTGAAGGCGGAGGCCGGGCGACCTACGAGCAGTACTTC.

This chain links TRBV5-1 with TRBJ1-2, with TRBD1 identical over 7 bases. The length of the CDR3 is 15 residues. V shed 4 bases and J 0 bases; nucleotides not matched to a gene: 6. Germline CDR1 and CDR2: SGHRS and YFSETQ. The DNA for the CDR3 is TGCGCCAGCAGCCTCCCGGGGACAGCTAACTATGGCTACACCTTC. As protein: CASSLPGTANYGYTF.

The chain carries TRBV11-2 and TRBJ1-3; D call uncertain. This CDR3 is 18 amino acids long. Germline values: CDR1 SGHAT, CDR2 FQNNGV. Deletions cut 2 bases from V and 4 bases from J, with 21 bases between. The CDR3 nucleotides read TGTGCCAGCAGCTTATCAGTGACACGAGTCGATAGGGGAAACACCATATATTTT. Translation gives CASSLSVTRVDRGNTIYF.

The CDR3 region is CASRTRVGTYEQYF. The CDR3 bases are TGTGCCAGCAGAACTAGGGTAGGGACCTACGAGCAGTACTTC. V usage is TRBV2 and J usage is TRBJ2-7, with D tentatively TRBD2 (5 bases). This CDR3 contains 14 residues. Germline V gene lookup returns CDR1 SNHLY and CDR2 FYNNEI. Deletions cut 6 bases from V and 2 bases from J, with 14 bases between.

This clone was seen a handful of times. Other DNA sequences of this sample code for an identical CDR3. The chain has TRBV5-4 and TRBJ1-2, with unresolved D. The V gene lost 0 bases and the J gene lost 3 bases, with 6 bases spanning the gap. CDR1 is SGHNT and CDR2 is YYREEE in the germline V gene (reference sequence). This CDR3 contains 13 residues. For the CDR3, the DNA is TGTGCCAGCAGCTTGGTCACAGACTATGGCTACACCTTC. Encoded protein: CASSLVTDYGYTF. The full variable domain, with the rest looked up from reference TRBV5-4 and TRBJ1-2, is ETGVTQSPTHLIKTRGQQVTLRCSSQSGHNTVSWYQQALGQGPQFIFQYYREEENGRGNFPPRFSGLQFPNYSSELNVNALELDDSALYLCASSLVTDYGYTFGSGTRLTVV.

The CDR3 sequence is CASSQDSTPFNYGYTF. In nucleotides, the CDR3 is TGTGCCAGCAGCCAGGACAGTACGCCCTTTAACTATGGCTACACCTTC. This chain connects TRBV9 to TRBJ1-2; D may be TRBD1 (6 bases). The germline gives CDR1 SGDLS, CDR2 YYNGEE. Between the trimmed V and J ends, which lost 4 bases and 1 base, there was a span of 17 bases. This CDR3 region has 16 residues.

This chain links TRBV11-2 with TRBJ2-1; D is perhaps TRBD1 or TRBD2 (5 bases each). Germline V CDR1 and CDR2: SGHAT, FQNNGV. V was shortened by 5 bases and J by 4 bases, with 9 bases between the two germline ends. The CDR3 spans 13 residues. The CDR3 DNA reads as TGTGCCAGCAGCGGGGACCGTTACAATGAGCAGTTCTTC. Protein: CASSGDRYNEQFF.

This clone was seen more than once but under ten times. The chain combines TRBV6-1 with TRBJ2-1, with 8 bases fitting TRBD1. Germline V lookup: CDR1 MNHNS, CDR2 SASEGT. CDR3 size: 16 residues. V lost 3 bases and J lost 8; bases outside the gene matches: 12. Here the CDR3 reads CASSDQGAPPIDEQFF. Here the CDR3 DNA reads TGTGCCAGCAGTGATCAGGGGGCTCCACCCATAGATGAGCAGTTCTTC.